This T cell receptor beta chain was recovered during a study of blood T cell repertoires in COVID-19 (dated by TCRdb to about 2020). About the investigation overall: Samples covering the acute and convalescent phases of COVID-19 were provided by collaborators in the United States, Italy and Spain. Where available, HLA class I and class II types were taken from metadata supplied by the sample provider and were not determined by assay-based typing. The dataset comprised deeply sampled blood TCRbeta repertoires from subjects exposed to, actively infected with, or recovered from COVID-19. Sample metadata almost always included a de-identified subject ID, COVID-19 status, age in years and sex. A freely available public database, intended as a resource for researchers studying the immune response to SARS-CoV-2, is where the repertoires were released. Samples came from the ongoing ImmuneRACE study (first 160 participants) plus 1,254 subjects from 6 global collaborators. The material from the prospective study consisted of cDNA or gDNA derived from T cells, B-cell-depleted T cells, or PBMCs. Broader findings and caveats from the paper: The amount of clinical and demographic metadata varied by source and participant and was provided uncurated.

The germline V gene supplies CDR1 LGHNA and CDR2 YSLEER. Trimming costs V 5 bases and J 4 bases, and their ends lie 20 bases apart. Inclusive of the bounding cysteine and phenylalanine, the CDR3 is 16 residues long. The kept DNA is CDR3 alone, 48 bases in frame from the first base. With regard to this clone: Its antigen remains undetermined. No qualities accompany the bases; no much larger clone lies one base away.

Whole blood was collected in K2EDTA tubes by collaborating institutions according to the institutions' own protocols. For TCRbeta analysis, collaborators shipped samples in one of three forms: frozen whole blood, isolated PBMCs, or DNA extracted from either of those sample types. TCRbeta CDR3 regions were amplified from genomic DNA by means of the immunoSEQ Assay, a bias-controlled multiplex PCR. On the authors' methods: The number of nucleated cells in each sample was estimated by amplification of reference gene primers within the assay. To quantify the absolute abundance of each unique TCRbeta CDR3 rearrangement, sequence reads were collapsed and filtered. For each sample, productive Simpson clonality was calculated as the square root of Simpson's diversity index across productive rearrangements. The table comes from immuneACCESS by way of TCRdb, which keeps in-frame sequences with V and J called. Part of the clones is missing from these tables; in studies checked, under half for an unresolved V gene and the rest for unknown reasons. The V and J calls and clone size were taken over from that table, and D and trimming were inferred from the DNA. Present in this sample are about 200,000 clones, 85% of which were seen just once. Roughly 5% of the sample goes to the ten largest clones.

Sequencing was performed on peripheral blood. The V and J segments used are TRBV4-3 and TRBJ1-1; the D gene is perhaps TRBD1, from 5 matching bases. The origin of this receptor is a woman of 80 years or more with acute or convalescent COVID-19. The DNA reads TGCGCCAGCAGCTCACGGGCGATTCCTAGGGGCACTGAAGCTTTCTTT. This translates into CASSSRAIPRGTEAFF.